This T cell receptor (beta chain) was sequenced for a study of blood T cell repertoires in COVID-19. Overall study context: COVID-19 samples, acute and convalescent, were from the United States, Italy and Spain. The cDNA or gDNA used as material had been derived from T cells, B-cell-depleted T cells, or PBMCs.

V dropped 1 base and J dropped 6 bases, with 11 bases sitting between them. Germline V gene lookup returns CDR1 MGHRA and CDR2 YSYEKL. CDR3 length: 14 residues. As processed by the authors: Reference gene primer amplification gave estimated nucleated cell counts. The assay was immunoSEQ multiplex PCR, and TCRdb's table has in-frame clones only and misses some. Clonal size and the V and J genes are those of that table, whereas D and trimming came from the DNA. Of around 140,000 clones listed, over 75% are singletons. The TCR originated in a human donor in a cohort sampled during active COVID-19. The chain combines TRBV4-1 with TRBJ2-3; D uncertain. Sequencing input: peripheral blood. CDR3 DNA: TGCGCCAGCAGCCAAGGAGTGGGCTCCGATACGCAGTATTTT. Its protein is CASSQGVGSDTQYF.